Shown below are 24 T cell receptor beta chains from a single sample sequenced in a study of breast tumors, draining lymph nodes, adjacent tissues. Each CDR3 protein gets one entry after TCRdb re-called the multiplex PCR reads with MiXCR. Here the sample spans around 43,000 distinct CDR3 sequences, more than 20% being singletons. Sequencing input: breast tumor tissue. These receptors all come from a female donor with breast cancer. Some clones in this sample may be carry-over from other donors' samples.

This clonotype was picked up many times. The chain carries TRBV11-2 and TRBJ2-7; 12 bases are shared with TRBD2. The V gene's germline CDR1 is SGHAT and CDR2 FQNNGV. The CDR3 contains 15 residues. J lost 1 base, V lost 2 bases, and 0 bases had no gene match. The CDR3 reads CASSLLAGGSYEQYF. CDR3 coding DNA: TGTGCCAGCAGCTTACTAGCGGGGGGGTCCTACGAGCAGTACTTC.

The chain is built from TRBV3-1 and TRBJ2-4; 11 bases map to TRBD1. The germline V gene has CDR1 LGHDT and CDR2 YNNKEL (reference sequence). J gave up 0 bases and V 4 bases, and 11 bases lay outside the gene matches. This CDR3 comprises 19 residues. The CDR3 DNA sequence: TGTGCCAGCAGCCCGCGGGACAGGGGGGGACTCCTAGCCAAAAACATTCAGTACTTC. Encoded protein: CASSPRDRGGLLAKNIQYF.

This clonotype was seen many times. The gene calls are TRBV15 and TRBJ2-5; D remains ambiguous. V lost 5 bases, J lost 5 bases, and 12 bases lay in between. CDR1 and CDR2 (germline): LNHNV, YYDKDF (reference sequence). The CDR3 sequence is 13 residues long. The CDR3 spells CATSLFSGETQYF. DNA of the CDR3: TGTGCCACCAGCCTGTTTTCTGGCGAGACCCAGTACTTC.

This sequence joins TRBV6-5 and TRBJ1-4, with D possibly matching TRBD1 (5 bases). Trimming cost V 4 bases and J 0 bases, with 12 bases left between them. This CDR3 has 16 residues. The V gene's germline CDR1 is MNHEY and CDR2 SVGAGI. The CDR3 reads CASSLTASTTNEKLFF. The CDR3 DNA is TGTGCCAGCAGTTTGACAGCTAGCACAACTAATGAAAAACTGTTTTTT.

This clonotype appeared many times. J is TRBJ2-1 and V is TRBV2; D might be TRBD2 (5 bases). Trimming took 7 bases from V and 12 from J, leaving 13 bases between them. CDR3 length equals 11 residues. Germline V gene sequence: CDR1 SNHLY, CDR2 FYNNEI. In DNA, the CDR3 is TGTGCCAGCACCTCCCCTGGACTGCAGTTCTTC. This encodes CASTSPGLQFF.

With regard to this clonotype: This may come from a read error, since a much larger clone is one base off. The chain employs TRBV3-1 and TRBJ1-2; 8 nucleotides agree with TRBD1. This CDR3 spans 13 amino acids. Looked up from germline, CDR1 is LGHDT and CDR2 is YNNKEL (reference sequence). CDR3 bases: TGTGCCAGCAGCCCCTCAGGGGCAGGGGGCTGCACCTTC. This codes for CASSPSGAGGCTF.

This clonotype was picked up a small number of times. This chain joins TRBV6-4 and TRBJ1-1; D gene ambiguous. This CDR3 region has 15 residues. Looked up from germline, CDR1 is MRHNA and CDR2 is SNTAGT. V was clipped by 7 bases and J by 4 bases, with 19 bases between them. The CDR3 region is CASMPSAMRRTEAFF. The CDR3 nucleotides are TGTGCCAGCATGCCCTCCGCAATGAGGCGCACTGAAGCTTTCTTT.

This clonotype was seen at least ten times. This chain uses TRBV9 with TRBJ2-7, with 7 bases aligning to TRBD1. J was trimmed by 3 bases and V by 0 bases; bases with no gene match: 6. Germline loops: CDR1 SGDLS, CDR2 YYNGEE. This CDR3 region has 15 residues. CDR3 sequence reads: CASSVVGDSYYEQYF. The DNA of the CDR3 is TGTGCCAGCAGCGTAGTTGGGGACAGCTACTACGAGCAGTACTTC.

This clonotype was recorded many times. The CDR3 bases are TGTGCCAGCAGTCGGCAGGGGGTGAGGGAGCAGTACTTC. Translated, it gives CASSRQGVREQYF. The chain joins TRBV6-5 to TRBJ2-7; 7 bases agree with TRBD1. The V gene's germline CDR1 is MNHEY and CDR2 SVGAGI. V shed 5 bases and J 7 bases; nucleotides not matched to a gene: 8. CDR3 length: 13 amino acids.

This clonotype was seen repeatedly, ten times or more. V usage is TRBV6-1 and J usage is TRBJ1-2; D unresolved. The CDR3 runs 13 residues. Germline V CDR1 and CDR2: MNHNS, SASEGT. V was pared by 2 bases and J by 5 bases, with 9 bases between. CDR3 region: CASSEYDGYGYTF. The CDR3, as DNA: TGTGCCAGCAGTGAATACGACGGATATGGCTACACCTTC.

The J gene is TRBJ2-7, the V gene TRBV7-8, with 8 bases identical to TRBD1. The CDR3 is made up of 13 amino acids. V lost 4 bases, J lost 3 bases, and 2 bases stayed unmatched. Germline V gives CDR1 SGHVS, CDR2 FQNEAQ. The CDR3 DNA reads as TGTGCCAGCAGCTGGACAGGGAACTACGAGCAGTACTTC. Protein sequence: CASSWTGNYEQYF.

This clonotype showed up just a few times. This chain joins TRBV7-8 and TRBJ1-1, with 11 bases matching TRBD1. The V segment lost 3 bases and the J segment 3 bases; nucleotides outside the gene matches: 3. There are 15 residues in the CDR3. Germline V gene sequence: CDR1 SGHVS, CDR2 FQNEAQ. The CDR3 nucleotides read TGTGCCAGCAGCTTGGGACAGGGGGGCTACACTGAAGCTTTCTTT. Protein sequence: CASSLGQGGYTEAFF.

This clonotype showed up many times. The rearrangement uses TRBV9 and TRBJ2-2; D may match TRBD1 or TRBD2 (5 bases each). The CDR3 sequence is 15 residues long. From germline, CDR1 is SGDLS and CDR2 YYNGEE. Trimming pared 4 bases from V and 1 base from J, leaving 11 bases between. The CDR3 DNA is TGTGCCAGCAGCTCTTGGGACCAGAACACCGGGGAGCTGTTTTTT. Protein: CASSSWDQNTGELFF.

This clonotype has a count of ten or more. The CDR3 spells CASSLGPRDIRTLHF. The CDR3 coding sequence is TGCGCCAGCAGCTTGGGCCCCCGGGACATACGCACCCTCCACTTT. J is TRBJ1-6 and V is TRBV5-1; D possibly corresponds to TRBD1 (6 bases). Trimming stripped 0 bases from V and 14 bases from J, with 18 bases between. Germline-derived CDR1 and CDR2 are SGHRS and YFSETQ. The CDR3 length is 15 residues.

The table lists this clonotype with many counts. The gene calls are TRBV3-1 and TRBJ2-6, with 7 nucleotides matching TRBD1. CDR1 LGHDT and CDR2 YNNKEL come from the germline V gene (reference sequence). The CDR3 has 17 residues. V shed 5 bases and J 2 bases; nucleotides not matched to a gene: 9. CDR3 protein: CASSTTGWGAGANVLTF. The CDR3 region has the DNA TGTGCCAGCAGCACGACAGGGTGGGGTGCTGGGGCCAACGTCCTGACTTTC.

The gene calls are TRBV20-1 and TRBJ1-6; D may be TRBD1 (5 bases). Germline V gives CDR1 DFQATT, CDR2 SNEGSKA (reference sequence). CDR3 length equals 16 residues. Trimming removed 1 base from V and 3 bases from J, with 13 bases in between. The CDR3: CSARASAGLYNSPLHF. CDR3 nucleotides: TGCAGTGCTAGAGCCTCTGCGGGGCTCTATAATTCACCCCTCCACTTT.

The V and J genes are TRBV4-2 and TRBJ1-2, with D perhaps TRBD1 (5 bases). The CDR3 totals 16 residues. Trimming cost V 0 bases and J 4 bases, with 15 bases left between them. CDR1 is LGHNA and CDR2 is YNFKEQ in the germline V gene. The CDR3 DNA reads TGTGCCAGCAGCCAAGATCAGGGAGGGAGCCCCTATGGCTACACCTTC. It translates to CASSQDQGGSPYGYTF.

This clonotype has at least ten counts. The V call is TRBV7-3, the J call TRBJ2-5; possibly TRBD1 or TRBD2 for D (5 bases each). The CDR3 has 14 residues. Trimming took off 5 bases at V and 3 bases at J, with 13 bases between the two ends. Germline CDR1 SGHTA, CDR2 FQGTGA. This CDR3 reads CASSAQGRKETQYF. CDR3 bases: TGTGCCAGCAGCGCGCAGGGACGGAAAGAGACCCAGTACTTC.

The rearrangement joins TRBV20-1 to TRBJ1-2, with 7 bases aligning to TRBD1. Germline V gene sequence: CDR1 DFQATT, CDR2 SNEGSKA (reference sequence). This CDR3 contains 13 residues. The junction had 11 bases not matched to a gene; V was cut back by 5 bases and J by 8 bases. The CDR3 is CSARKTGESGYTF. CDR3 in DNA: TGCAGTGCTCGAAAAACAGGGGAAAGCGGCTACACCTTC.

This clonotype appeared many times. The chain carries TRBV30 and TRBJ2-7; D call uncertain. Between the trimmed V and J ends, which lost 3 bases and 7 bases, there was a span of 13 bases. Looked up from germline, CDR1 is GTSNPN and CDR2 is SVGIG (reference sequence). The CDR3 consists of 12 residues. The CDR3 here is CAWSRGRAEQYF. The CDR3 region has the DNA TGTGCCTGGAGCCGAGGACGTGCTGAGCAGTACTTC.

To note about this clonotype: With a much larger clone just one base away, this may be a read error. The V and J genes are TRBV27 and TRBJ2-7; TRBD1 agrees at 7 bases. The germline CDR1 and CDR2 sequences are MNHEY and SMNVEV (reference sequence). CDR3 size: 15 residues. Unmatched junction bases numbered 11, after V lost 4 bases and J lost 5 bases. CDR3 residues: CASSSTGPGFHEQYF. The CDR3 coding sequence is TGTGCCAGCAGTTCGACAGGGCCCGGTTTCCACGAGCAGTACTTC.

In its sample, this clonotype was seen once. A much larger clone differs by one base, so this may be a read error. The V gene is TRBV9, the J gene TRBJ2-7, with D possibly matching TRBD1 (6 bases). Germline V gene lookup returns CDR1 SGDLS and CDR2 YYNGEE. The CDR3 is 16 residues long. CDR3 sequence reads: CANSVGVGTQPYEQYF. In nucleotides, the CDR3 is TGTGCCAACAGCGTAGGAGTCGGGACACAACCCTACGAGCAGTACTTC.

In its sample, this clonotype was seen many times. The CDR3 loop reads CAWRSGTSHAGELFF. The CDR3 coding sequence is TGTGCCTGGAGATCCGGGACTAGCCACGCCGGGGAGCTGTTTTTT. The rearrangement joins TRBV30 to TRBJ2-2; 9 bases align to TRBD2. In germline, CDR1 is GTSNPN, CDR2 SVGIG (reference sequence). The CDR3 is made up of 15 amino acids. The J segment lost 6 bases and the V segment lost 3 bases, leaving 8 bases of the junction unmatched. Full variable domain (rest looked up from reference TRBV30 and TRBJ2-2): SQTIHQWPATLVQPVGSPLSLECTVEGTSNPNLYWYRQAAGRGLQLLFYSVGIGQISSEVPQNLSASRPQDRQFILSSKKLLLSDSGFYLCAWRSGTSHAGELFFGEGSRLTVL.

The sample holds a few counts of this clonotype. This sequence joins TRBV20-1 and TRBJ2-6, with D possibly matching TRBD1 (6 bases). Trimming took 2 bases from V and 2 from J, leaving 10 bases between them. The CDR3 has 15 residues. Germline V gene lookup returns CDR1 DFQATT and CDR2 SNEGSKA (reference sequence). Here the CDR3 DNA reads TGCAGTGCTAGATTACAGGGTGCTGGGGCCAACGTCCTGACTTTC. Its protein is CSARLQGAGANVLTF.